Presented here are 20 T cell receptor beta chains from one specimen sequenced in a study of graft-versus-host responses after intestinal transplantation. Plates contained approximately 200,000 CFSE-labeled responder cells and approximately 200,000 irradiated, violet-dye-labeled stimulator cells. The assay was immunoSEQ multiplex PCR, and TCRdb's table has in-frame clones only and misses some. The data hold roughly 4,700 clones, with 20% to 30% observed a single time. The input for sequencing was alloreactive CD8+ T cells from a mixed lymphocyte reaction culture, taken before intestinal transplant. Regarding subset: CFSE-low proliferating T cells sorted from roughly six-day pre-transplant mixed lymphocyte reaction (GvH or HvG direction). The origin of the receptors is a human patient who received an intestinal transplant.

This clone was counted a few times. The chain links TRBV2 to TRBJ2-7; maybe TRBD2 (6 bases). The V end was cut by 5 bases, the J end by 0 bases, with 17 bases between. The CDR3 loop spans 16 amino acids. CDR1 SNHLY and CDR2 FYNNEI come from the germline V gene. CDR3 DNA sequence: TGTGCCAGCAGTTACTCGATCGGGGAGGTCTCCTACGAGCAGTACTTC. Translated, it gives CASSYSIGEVSYEQYF. The full variable domain, rest sourced from reference TRBV2 and TRBJ2-7, is EPEVTQTPSHQVTQMGQEVILRCVPISNHLYFYWYRQILGQKVEFLVSFYNNEISEKSEIFDDQFSVERPDGSNFTLKIRSTKLEDSAMYFCASSYSIGEVSYEQYFGPGTRLTVT.

The chain couples TRBV9 to TRBJ2-5, with D perhaps matching TRBD1 or TRBD2 (6 bases each). Trimming shortened V by 0 bases and J by 5 bases, and 14 bases separated the two germline ends. Per germline, CDR1 SGDLS and CDR2 YYNGEE. The CDR3 spans 15 residues. CDR3 in amino acids: CASSVEGGVGETQYF. CDR3 sequence (DNA): TGTGCCAGCAGCGTAGAGGGGGGCGTCGGTGAGACCCAGTACTTC.

The chain recombines TRBV5-4 with TRBJ2-5; D unclear. The V end lost 5 bases, the J end lost 1 base, and 12 bases lay between the germline ends. The germline CDR1 and CDR2 sequences are SGHNT and YYREEE (reference sequence). The CDR3 runs to 14 residues. For the CDR3, the DNA is TGTGCCAGCAGTTACCGGGCCCTCCAAGAGACCCAGTACTTC. This encodes CASSYRALQETQYF.

This clone appeared a few times. V usage is TRBV30 and J usage is TRBJ1-6; 9 bases are a match to TRBD1. Germline V lookup: CDR1 GTSNPN, CDR2 SVGIG (reference sequence). With V trimmed by 5 bases and J by 9 bases, 8 bases remained unmatched. The CDR3 is made up of 14 amino acids. The CDR3 sequence: CAWDVGTGTSPLHF. The CDR3 DNA sequence: TGTGCCTGGGATGTGGGGACAGGGACTTCACCCCTCCACTTT.

This clone was counted only a few times. The rearrangement joins TRBV7-9 to TRBJ2-7; no clear D gene. The V gene's germline CDR1 is SEHNR and CDR2 FQNEAQ (reference sequence). This CDR3 is built from 14 residues. The V gene lost 3 bases and the J gene lost 3 bases, with 12 bases spanning the gap. The CDR3 sequence: CASSFFGSVYEQYF. As DNA, the CDR3 is TGTGCCAGCAGCTTCTTCGGCAGCGTCTACGAGCAGTACTTC.

Sample share makes this clone medium-sized. The rearrangement uses TRBV7-9 and TRBJ1-4, with D uncertain. Trimming stripped 5 bases from V and 2 bases from J, with 9 bases between. Germline V CDR1 and CDR2: SEHNR, FQNEAQ (reference sequence). This CDR3 has 14 residues. CDR3 protein: CASSRVNTNEKLFF. As DNA, the CDR3 is TGTGCCAGCAGCCGCGTTAATACTAATGAAAAACTGTTTTTT.

This clone was recorded a few times. The chain combines TRBV7-3 with TRBJ2-2; TRBD2 aligns across 7 bases. CDR1 and CDR2 (germline): SGHTA, FQGTGA. J lost 7 bases, V lost 5 bases, and 10 bases had no gene match. The CDR3 is 15 amino acids. The CDR3 DNA reads as TGTGCCAGCAGCCCCTGGACTAGAGGTGGCGGGGAGCTGTTTTTT. It specifies CASSPWTRGGGELFF. The full variable domain, in which reference TRBV7-3 and TRBJ2-2 provide the parts outside the CDR3, is GAGVSQTPSNKVTEKGKYVELRCDPISGHTALYWYRQSLGQGPEFLIYFQGTGAADDSGLPNDRFFAVRPEGSVSTLKIQRTERGDSAVYLCASSPWTRGGGELFFGEGSRLTVL.

In its sample, this clone ranks as large (0.1 to 1%). This sample includes further DNA sequences coding for the same CDR3. The chain recombines TRBV5-1 with TRBJ1-1; 9 nucleotides line up with TRBD1. V dropped 1 base and J dropped 2; count of bases not matched to a gene: 0. The CDR3 is 14 amino acids. Germline V gene data show CDR1 as SGHRS and CDR2 as YFSETQ. Here the CDR3 reads CASSLTGGNTEAFF. The CDR3 DNA sequence: TGCGCCAGCAGCTTGACAGGGGGCAACACTGAAGCTTTCTTT.

Here the CDR3 DNA reads TGTGCCAGCAGCGTAGATACAGGGGATCCCTACGAGCAGTACTTC. This gives the protein CASSVDTGDPYEQYF. The chain combines TRBV9 with TRBJ2-7; the match to TRBD1 covers 7 bases. Trimming at V came to 0 bases and at J to 2 bases, leaving 5 bases not matched to a gene. Per germline, CDR1 SGDLS and CDR2 YYNGEE. The CDR3 spans 15 residues.

This clone was found a few times. This sequence joins TRBV10-3 and TRBJ2-3; 7 nucleotides align to TRBD2. The trim removed 3 bases at V and 2 bases at J, leaving 11 bases unmatched. The V gene's germline CDR1 is ENHRY and CDR2 SYGVKD. CDR3 length: 17 residues. The CDR3 loop reads CAISDPAGDVYTDTQYF. In nucleotides, the CDR3 is TGTGCCATCAGTGATCCGGCGGGAGACGTATACACAGATACGCAGTATTTT.

This clone was seen a few times. The chain couples TRBV7-2 to TRBJ2-1; perhaps TRBD2 as D (5 bases). Per germline, CDR1 SGHTA and CDR2 FQGNSA. V was trimmed by 4 bases and J by 10 bases, leaving 14 bases between them. CDR3 length: 13 residues. The CDR3 nucleotides read TGTGCCAGCAGCTCCCCACTAGAAATCGAGCAGTTCTTC. It encodes CASSSPLEIEQFF.

A few counts support this clone. The chain couples TRBV4-1 to TRBJ1-4; perhaps TRBD1 as D (5 bases). Per the germline V gene, CDR1 is MGHRA and CDR2 is YSYEKL. V was cut by 4 bases and J by 8 bases, with 23 bases left in between. The length of the CDR3 is 17 residues. The CDR3 here is CASSLWDPIPEGEKLFF. For the CDR3, the DNA is TGCGCCAGCAGCCTGTGGGACCCGATCCCGGAGGGCGAAAAACTGTTTTTT.

This clone was detected only a few times. This could be a read error, since a much larger clone is one nucleotide away. This CDR3 is also generated by other DNA sequences in the sample. For the CDR3, the DNA is TGTGCCAGCAGCTTTCCCGGCTACGAGCAGTACTTC. Translating gives CASSFPGYEQYF. The chain joins TRBV27 to TRBJ2-7; no reliable D call. From germline, CDR1 is MNHEY and CDR2 SMNVEV (reference sequence). V was trimmed by 6 bases and J by 3 bases, leaving 9 bases between them. This CDR3 has 12 residues.

This clone was seen a few times. CDR3 in amino acids: CASSQRLENVYSNQPQHF. Written as DNA, the CDR3 is TGCGCCAGCAGCCAACGGTTAGAGAACGTTTATAGCAATCAGCCCCAGCATTTT. J is TRBJ1-5 and V is TRBV4-1; D uncertain. Trimming left V 2 bases short and J 0 bases short, with 17 bases between. Germline CDR1 reads MGHRA; CDR2 reads YSYEKL. CDR3 length: 18 amino acids.

The rearrangement links TRBV7-9 to TRBJ2-1; 10 bases are shared with TRBD2. The V and J ends lost 4 bases and 10 bases, in that order; junction bases with no gene match: 13. CDR3 length: 16 residues. Germline V CDR1 and CDR2: SEHNR, FQNEAQ (reference sequence). DNA of the CDR3: TGTGCCAGCAGCTCAACAAGGCTAGCGGGAGATCGAGAGCAGTTCTTC. It encodes CASSSTRLAGDREQFF.

J is TRBJ1-2 and V is TRBV7-8; D is uncertain. In germline, CDR1 is SGHVS, CDR2 FQNEAQ. Trimming removed 3 bases at V and 4 bases at J, with 9 bases between. The CDR3 spans 13 residues. The CDR3 reads CASSLYGSYGYTF. Written as DNA, the CDR3 is TGTGCCAGCAGCTTGTATGGGAGCTATGGCTACACCTTC.

The gene calls are TRBV29-1 and TRBJ2-7; no definite D call. The germline V gene has CDR1 SQVTM and CDR2 ANQGSEA. The CDR3 spans 10 residues. Trimming left V 5 bases short and J 2 bases short, with 4 bases between. The CDR3 DNA reads TGCAGCGTTTTAACCTACGAGCAGTACTTC. Protein product: CSVLTYEQYF.

This clone showed up just a few times. The V gene is TRBV4-3, the J gene TRBJ2-5, with a tentative D call TRBD2 (6 bases). The germline gives CDR1 LGHNA, CDR2 YSLEER. The length of the CDR3 is 15 residues. Trimming removed 3 bases from V and 1 base from J, with 12 bases in between. This CDR3 is CASSHWAGSQETQYF. For the CDR3, the DNA is TGCGCCAGCAGCCACTGGGCGGGATCCCAAGAGACCCAGTACTTC.

This clone appeared a few times. This chain joins TRBV5-6 and TRBJ2-3, with 12 bases lining up with TRBD2. J was trimmed by 5 bases and V by 0 bases; bases with no gene match: 1. Germline-derived CDR1 and CDR2 are SGHDT and YYEEEE. CDR3 length: 15 amino acids. The CDR3 is CASSLGLAGVDTQYF. The DNA for the CDR3 is TGTGCCAGCAGCTTGGGACTAGCGGGAGTAGATACGCAGTATTTT.

The chain joins TRBV6-5 to TRBJ2-1; D not resolved. Trimming pared 4 bases from V and 9 bases from J, leaving 10 bases between. CDR1 and CDR2 from the germline V gene are MNHEY and SVGAGI. This CDR3 region has 12 residues. Here the CDR3 reads CASSLGVSEQFF. CDR3 in DNA: TGTGCCAGCAGTTTGGGTGTTAGTGAGCAGTTCTTC.